This TCR beta chain was retrieved from a study of post-analysis software for immune sequencing data. As regards this clonotype: Its matching antigen is unknown.

Each TCR beta cDNA library carried unique molecular identifiers. TCRdb analysed the PCR reads with MiXCR anew, one entry per CDR3 protein. The data show hundreds of thousands of distinct CDR3 sequences, 35% to 45% seen once. Study-level points and caveats: Patients carried 4 or 5 TRBV segments more frequently than controls did, and TRBV5-6, TRBV5-1 and TRBV20-1 were among them.

From germline, CDR1 is SQVTM and CDR2 ANQGSEA. The CDR3 covers 12 residues. The V and J ends lost 2 bases and 3 bases, in that order; junction bases with no gene match: 0. J is TRBJ2-5 and V is TRBV29-1; 7 bases agree with TRBD2. Sequenced input: blood. The sequence was collected from a girl aged 2-15 years with multiple sclerosis. The DNA for the CDR3 is TGCAGCGTTGAACGGGGGGAAGAGACCCAGTACTTC. Its translation: CSVERGEETQYF.